A selection of T cell receptor beta chains follows, all from one sample in a study of blood T cell repertoires in COVID-19. The assay was immunoSEQ multiplex PCR, and TCRdb's table has in-frame clones only and misses some. The sample holds approximately 41,000 clones; around 90% are singletons and the top ten take 4.8%. Sample: peripheral blood. Receptors originate from a human donor in a cohort sampled during active COVID-19. The CDR3 runs from the conserved cysteine through the conserved F or W. The D gene is left open where the match is weak. Only part of the rows carry a size: once, few, many, or a class if the clone is expanded.

J: TRBJ2-2; V: TRBV5-1; D: TRBD2; size: -; CDR3: CASIPGLAYTGELFF; DNA: TGCGCCAGCATACCGGGACTAGCGTATACCGGGGAGCTGTTTTTT
J: TRBJ2-3; V: TRBV7-9; D: TRBD1; size: -; CDR3: CASSPGQGPTDTQYF; DNA: TGTGCCAGCAGCCCCGGACAGGGCCCCACAGATACGCAGTATTTT
J: TRBJ2-1; V: TRBV3-1/TRBV3-2; D: TRBD2; size: -; CDR3: CASSSGRGRGSYNEQFF; DNA: TGTGCCAGCAGCTCCGGACGGGGGAGGGGTTCCTACAATGAGCAGTTCTTC
J: TRBJ2-2; V: TRBV4-1; D: TRBD2; size: once; CDR3: CASSHSSGRRNTGELFF; DNA: TGCGCCAGCAGCCATAGTAGCGGGAGACGGAACACCGGGGAGCTGTTTTTT
J: TRBJ1-5; V: TRBV4-1; D: -; size: -; CDR3: CASSQAWPRVNSNQPQHF; DNA: TGCGCCAGCAGCCAAGCTTGGCCACGGGTTAATAGCAATCAGCCCCAGCATTTT
J: TRBJ1-4; V: TRBV28; D: -; size: -; CDR3: CASSIDSSRKKLFF; DNA: TGTGCCAGCAGTATAGACAGTAGTAGGAAAAAACTGTTTTTT
J: TRBJ1-6; V: TRBV6-7; D: -; size: -; CDR3: CASSYSEHGHQFYNSPLHF; DNA: TGTGCCAGCAGTTACTCTGAGCACGGACACCAATTCTATAATTCACCCCTCCACTTT
J: TRBJ2-5; V: TRBV4-1; D: -; size: -; CDR3: CASSQGQGKETQYF; DNA: TGCGCCAGCAGCCAAGGCCAGGGAAAGGAGACCCAGTACTTC
J: TRBJ2-1; V: TRBV6-4; D: -; size: -; CDR3: CASSASGSYNEQFF; DNA: TGTGCCAGCAGTGCCAGCGGGTCCTACAATGAGCAGTTCTTC
J: TRBJ2-3; V: TRBV12-5; D: -; size: few; CDR3: CASGRAPGLYTDTQYF; DNA: TGTGCTAGTGGTCGAGCACCGGGACTTTACACAGATACGCAGTATTTT
J: TRBJ2-7; V: TRBV6-1; D: -; size: -; CDR3: CASSERGRSYEQYF; DNA: TGTGCCAGCAGTGAACGAGGGAGGAGTTACGAGCAGTACTTC
J: TRBJ2-3; V: TRBV4-1; D: -; size: -; CDR3: CASRSGVTDTQYF; DNA: TGCGCCAGCAGATCAGGGGTCACAGATACGCAGTATTTT
J: TRBJ1-2; V: TRBV19; D: -; size: few; CDR3: CASSIDKEGYTF; DNA: TGTGCCAGTAGTATTGACAAGGAAGGCTACACCTTC